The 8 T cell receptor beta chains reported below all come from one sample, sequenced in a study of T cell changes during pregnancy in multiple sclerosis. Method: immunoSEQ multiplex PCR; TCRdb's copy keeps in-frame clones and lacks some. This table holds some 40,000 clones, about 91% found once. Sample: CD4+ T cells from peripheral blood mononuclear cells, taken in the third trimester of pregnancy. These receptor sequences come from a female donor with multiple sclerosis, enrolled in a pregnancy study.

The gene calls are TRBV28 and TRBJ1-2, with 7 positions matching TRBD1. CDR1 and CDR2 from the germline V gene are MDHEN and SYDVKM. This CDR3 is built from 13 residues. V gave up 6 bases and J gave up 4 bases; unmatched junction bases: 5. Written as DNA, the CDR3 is TGTGCCAGCAGCGGGACAGATGGCTATGGCTACACCTTC. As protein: CASSGTDGYGYTF.

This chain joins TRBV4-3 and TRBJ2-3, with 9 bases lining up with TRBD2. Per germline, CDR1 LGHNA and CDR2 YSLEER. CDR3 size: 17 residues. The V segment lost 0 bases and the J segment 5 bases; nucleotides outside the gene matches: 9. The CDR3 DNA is TGCGCCAGCAGCCAAGATGGCGGCGGGAGGGCCGGAGATACGCAGTATTTT. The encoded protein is CASSQDGGGRAGDTQYF.

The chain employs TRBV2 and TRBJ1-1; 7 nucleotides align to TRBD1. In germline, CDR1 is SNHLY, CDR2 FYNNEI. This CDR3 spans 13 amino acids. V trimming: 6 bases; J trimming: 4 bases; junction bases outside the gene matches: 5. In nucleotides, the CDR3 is TGTGCCAGCAGATGGACAGGCCTCACTGAAGCTTTCTTT. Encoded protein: CASRWTGLTEAFF.

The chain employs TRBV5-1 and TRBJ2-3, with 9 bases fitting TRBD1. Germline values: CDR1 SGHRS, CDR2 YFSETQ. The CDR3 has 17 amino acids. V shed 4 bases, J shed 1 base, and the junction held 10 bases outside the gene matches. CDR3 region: CASSDLTGGRGTDTQYF. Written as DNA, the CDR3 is TGCGCCAGCAGCGACCTCACAGGGGGCAGGGGCACAGATACGCAGTATTTT.

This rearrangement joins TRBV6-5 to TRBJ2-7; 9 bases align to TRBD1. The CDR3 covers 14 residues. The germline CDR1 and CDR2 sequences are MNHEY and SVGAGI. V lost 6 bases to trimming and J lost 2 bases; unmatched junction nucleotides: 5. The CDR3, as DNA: TGTGCCAGCAGCACCGGGACAGGGACCTACGAGCAGTACTTC. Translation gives CASSTGTGTYEQYF.

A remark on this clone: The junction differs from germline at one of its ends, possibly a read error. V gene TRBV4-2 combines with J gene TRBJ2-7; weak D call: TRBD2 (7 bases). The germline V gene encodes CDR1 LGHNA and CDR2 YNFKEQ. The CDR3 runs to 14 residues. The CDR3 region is CASTQTGGSYEQYF. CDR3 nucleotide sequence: TGTGCCAGCACCCAAACGGGGGGCAGTTACGAGCAGTACTTC.

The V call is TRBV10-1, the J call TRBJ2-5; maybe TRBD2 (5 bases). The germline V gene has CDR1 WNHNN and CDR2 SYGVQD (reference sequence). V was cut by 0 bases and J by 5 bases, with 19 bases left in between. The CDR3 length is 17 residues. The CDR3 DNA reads TGCGCCAGCAGTGAGTCCCGGGATAGTAGCAATCGGGAGACCCAGTACTTC. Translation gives CASSESRDSSNRETQYF.

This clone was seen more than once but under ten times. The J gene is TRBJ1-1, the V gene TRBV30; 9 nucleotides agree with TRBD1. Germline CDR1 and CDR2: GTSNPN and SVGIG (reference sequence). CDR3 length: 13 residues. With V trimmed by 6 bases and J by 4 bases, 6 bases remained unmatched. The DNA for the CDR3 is TGTGCCTGCGACAGGGGGGTGACCACTGAAGCTTTCTTT. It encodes CACDRGVTTEAFF.